This T cell receptor (beta chain) was sequenced in a study of cytomegalovirus exposure and HLA in healthy donors. Profiled with immunoSEQ multiplex PCR; TCRdb holds only in-frame clones, not every one. The sample has 110,000 or so clones; around 85% are singletons. Regarding the study as a whole: Most TCR sequences were rare, but some public TCRs occurred in many donors.

To note about this clone: As yet, its antigen is unknown.

V shed 8 bases and J 7 bases; nucleotides not matched to a gene: 5. The V gene's germline CDR1 is SGHRS and CDR2 YFSETQ. The length of the CDR3 is 11 residues. Input material: PBMCs. The chain couples TRBV5-1 to TRBJ2-7; 8 bases are a match to TRBD1. This sequence was found in a man aged 18 to 29 in good health and CMV-seropositive. The CDR3 nucleotides are TGCGCCAGTCAGGGGGCGGGGGAGCAGTACTTC. It codes for CASQGAGEQYF.